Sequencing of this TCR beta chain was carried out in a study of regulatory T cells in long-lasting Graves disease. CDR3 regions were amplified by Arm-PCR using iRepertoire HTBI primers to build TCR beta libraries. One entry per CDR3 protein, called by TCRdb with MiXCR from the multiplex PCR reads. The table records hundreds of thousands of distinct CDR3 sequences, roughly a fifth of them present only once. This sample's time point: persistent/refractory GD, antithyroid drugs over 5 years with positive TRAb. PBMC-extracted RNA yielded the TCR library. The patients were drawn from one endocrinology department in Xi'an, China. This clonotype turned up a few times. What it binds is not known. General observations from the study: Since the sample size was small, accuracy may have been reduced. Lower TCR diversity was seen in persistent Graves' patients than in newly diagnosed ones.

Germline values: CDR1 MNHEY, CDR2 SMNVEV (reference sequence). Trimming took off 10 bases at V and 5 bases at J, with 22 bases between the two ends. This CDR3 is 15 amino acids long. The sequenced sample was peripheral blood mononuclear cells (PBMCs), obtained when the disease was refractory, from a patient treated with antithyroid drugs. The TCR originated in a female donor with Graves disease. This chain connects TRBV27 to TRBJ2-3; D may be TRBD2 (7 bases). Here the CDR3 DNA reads TGTGCCACGACTGGGGGGGGCGCGGGGGAAGATACGCAGTATTTT. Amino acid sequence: CATTGGGAGEDTQYF.